Presented here are 22 T cell receptor beta chains from one specimen sequenced in a study of shared clonotypes between healthy human individuals. The data were produced by immunoSEQ multiplex PCR, yet TCRdb's version contains in-frame clones alone and is incomplete. The data show roughly 1,000,000 clones, about four fifths seen once. Sequencing was carried out using memory CD4+ T cells from PBMCs. Subset denoted: CD45RA-negative fraction. These receptors all stem from a man aged 18 to 30 in good health. Some clones in this sample may be carry-over from other donors' samples.

This clone has at least ten counts. The V call is TRBV29-1, the J call TRBJ1-2, with D perhaps TRBD1 (5 bases). The CDR3 loop spans 15 amino acids. In germline, CDR1 is SQVTM, CDR2 ANQGSEA. V was clipped by 5 bases and J by 1 base, with 17 bases between them. The CDR3 is CSVNEDGGGNYGYTF. The CDR3, as DNA: TGCAGCGTTAATGAGGACGGCGGGGGTAACTATGGCTACACCTTC.

This chain connects TRBV11-1 to TRBJ2-7, with 13 positions matching TRBD2. This CDR3 is 16 amino acids long. Losses at the gene ends were 5 bases for V and 7 bases for J; bases not matched to a gene: 11. Germline CDR1 SGHAT, CDR2 FQDESV (reference sequence). As DNA, the CDR3 is TGTGCCAGCAGCCACAGGGGGACTAGCGGGAATGGAGAGCAGTACTTC. Its translation: CASSHRGTSGNGEQYF.

This chain connects TRBV5-6 to TRBJ2-1; 12 bases are a match to TRBD2. Germline trimming cut 0 bases from V and 3 bases from J; bases unmatched to any gene: 4. Germline CDR1 is SGHDT and CDR2 is YYEEEE. The CDR3 is 17 residues long. The CDR3 is CASSLARLAGVYNEQFF. The CDR3, as DNA: TGTGCCAGCAGCTTGGCCAGACTAGCGGGAGTCTACAATGAGCAGTTCTTC.

The CDR3 nucleotides read TGCGCCAGCAGCTTGGTAGAGGGTACCATATATTTT. It is translated as CASSLVEGTIYF. The V and J genes are TRBV5-1 and TRBJ1-3; no firm D call. From germline, CDR1 is SGHRS and CDR2 YFSETQ. The CDR3 is 12 residues long. The V end was cut by 0 bases, the J end by 10 bases, with 8 bases between. The whole variable domain, filled in from reference TRBV5-1 and TRBJ1-3, reads KAGVTQTPRYLIKTRGQQVTLSCSPISGHRSVSWYQQTPGQGLQFLFEYFSETQRNKGNFPGRFSGRQFSNSRSEMNVSTLELGDSALYLCASSLVEGTIYFGEGSWLTVV.

V usage is TRBV19 and J usage is TRBJ2-5; TRBD2 agrees at 10 bases. This CDR3 has 14 amino acids. V shed 9 bases, J shed 1 base, and the junction held 5 bases outside the gene matches. Per germline, CDR1 LNHDA and CDR2 SQIVND (reference sequence). DNA for the CDR3: TGTGCCAGCAAAGCGGGAGGGCCCCAAGAGACCCAGTACTTC. Residues: CASKAGGPQETQYF.

This rearrangement joins TRBV19 to TRBJ1-2; 9 nucleotides match TRBD1. The germline V gene has CDR1 LNHDA and CDR2 SQIVND (reference sequence). The CDR3 contains 14 residues. Trimming cost V 8 bases and J 7 bases; bases outside gene matches: 11. CDR3 loop: CASSPGQGLSGYTF. The CDR3 DNA reads as TGTGCCAGTTCCCCGGGACAGGGATTGTCTGGCTACACCTTC. Supplemented by reference TRBV19 and TRBJ1-2, the full variable domain reads DGGITQSPKYLFRKEGQNVTLSCEQNLNHDAMYWYRQDPGQGLRLIYYSQIVNDFQKGDIAEGYSVSREKKESFPLTVTSAQKNPTAFYLCASSPGQGLSGYTFGSGTRLTVV.

The chain couples TRBV5-1 to TRBJ2-7; TRBD2 matches 10 bases. The V segment lost 2 bases and the J segment 4 bases; nucleotides outside the gene matches: 3. This CDR3 has 14 residues. Germline V gene sequence: CDR1 SGHRS, CDR2 YFSETQ. The chain's CDR3 is CASSFRAGGYEQYF. The CDR3 DNA follows: TGCGCCAGCAGCTTTCGAGCGGGAGGGTACGAGCAGTACTTC.

This chain uses TRBV29-1 with TRBJ2-7, with D perhaps TRBD1 (6 bases). V lost 6 bases and J lost 3, with 15 bases in between. Germline CDR1 is SQVTM and CDR2 is ANQGSEA. The CDR3 consists of 13 residues. The chain's CDR3 is CSVAQGALYEQYF. The CDR3 DNA follows: TGCAGCGTCGCACAGGGTGCCCTCTACGAGCAGTACTTC.

This chain links TRBV7-2 with TRBJ2-7, with 8 bases lining up with TRBD1. Germline V gene data show CDR1 as SGHTA and CDR2 as FQGNSA. J was trimmed by 3 bases and V by 5 bases; bases with no gene match: 3. The CDR3 totals 13 residues. The CDR3 DNA reads as TGTGCCAGCAGCCGACAGGGGTTCTACGAGCAGTACTTC. It encodes CASSRQGFYEQYF.

Of note for this clone: This specimen includes other DNA sequences encoding the same CDR3. The DNA for the CDR3 is TGTGCCAGCAGCCGGCTAGCGGGAGGGGGAGATACGCAGTATTTT. This encodes CASSRLAGGGDTQYF. The chain joins TRBV6-6 to TRBJ2-3, with 12 positions matching TRBD2. The V and J ends lost 6 bases and 5 bases, in that order; junction bases with no gene match: 6. CDR1 is MNHNY and CDR2 is SVGAGI in the germline V gene (reference sequence). CDR3 length equals 15 residues.

This chain connects TRBV5-8 to TRBJ2-7; D not resolved. Trimming took 2 bases from V and 0 from J, leaving 12 bases between them. CDR3 length equals 15 residues. Germline V gene data show CDR1 as SGHTS and CDR2 as YDEGEE. CDR3 nucleotide sequence: TGTGCCAGCAGCTTTGTGACGGCAAGCTCCTACGAGCAGTACTTC. It is translated as CASSFVTASSYEQYF.

The V call is TRBV9, the J call TRBJ2-1; D gene unclear. The germline V gene encodes CDR1 SGDLS and CDR2 YYNGEE. Between the trimmed V and J ends, which lost 1 base and 5 bases, there was a span of 7 bases. This CDR3 is built from 13 residues. The CDR3 reads CASSVHQDNEQFF. CDR3 bases: TGTGCCAGCAGCGTACACCAGGACAATGAGCAGTTCTTC.

This clone was seen once. One end of the junction fails to match germline, which may point to a read error. This sequence joins TRBV28 and TRBJ2-5; possible D gene TRBD2, 7 bases. The CDR3 totals 14 residues. Germline V gene lookup returns CDR1 MDHEN and CDR2 SYDVKM. CDR3 DNA: TGTGCCAGCAGTTTAAGGGGGGGTCAAGGGACCCAGTACTTC. It translates to CASSLRGGQGTQYF. Together with reference TRBV28 and TRBJ2-5, the CDR3 gives the full variable domain: DVKVTQSSRYLVKRTGEKVFLECVQDMDHENMFWYRQDPGLGLRLIYFSYDVKMKEKGDIPEGYSVSREKKERFSLILESASTNQTSMYLCASSLRGGQGTQYFGPGTRLLVL.

This clone was detected a few times. CDR3 sequence (DNA): TGTGCCAGCAGTGGAGGAGACAGGGAATCCCTCCACTTT. Amino acids: CASSGGDRESLHF. The rearrangement joins TRBV28 to TRBJ1-6, with TRBD1 identical over 7 bases. The V gene end was trimmed by 5 bases and the J gene end by 14 bases; junction bases not matched to a gene: 9. The CDR3 has 13 amino acids. Germline CDR1 reads MDHEN; CDR2 reads SYDVKM.

The chain is built from TRBV13 and TRBJ2-1, with TRBD1 as a possible D gene (6 bases). This CDR3 spans 14 amino acids. The germline V gene has CDR1 PRHDT and CDR2 FYEKMQ (reference sequence). Trimming took 0 bases from V and 7 from J, leaving 10 bases between them. CDR3 coding DNA: TGTGCCAGCAGCTTAGGCCCTACAGGGAATGAGCAGTTCTTC. Amino acids: CASSLGPTGNEQFF.

The chain joins TRBV11-3 to TRBJ2-1, with 7 bases that match TRBD1. V dropped 6 bases and J dropped 6; count of bases not matched to a gene: 11. Germline loops: CDR1 SGHNT, CDR2 YENEEA. The CDR3 covers 15 residues. This chain's CDR3 is CASSSQGPGGNEQFF. DNA for the CDR3: TGTGCCAGCAGTTCACAGGGGCCTGGGGGCAATGAGCAGTTCTTC.

V usage is TRBV27 and J usage is TRBJ2-7; TRBD2 aligns across 10 bases. In germline, CDR1 is MNHEY, CDR2 SMNVEV (reference sequence). With V trimmed by 5 bases and J by 3 bases, 7 bases remained unmatched. The CDR3 contains 15 residues. CDR3 loop: CASSTRTSGNYEQYF. CDR3 nucleotides: TGTGCCAGCAGTACGAGGACTAGCGGAAACTACGAGCAGTACTTC.

V is TRBV7-2 and J is TRBJ1-3, with a tentative D call TRBD1 (6 bases). Germline V lookup: CDR1 SGHTA, CDR2 FQGNSA. The length of the CDR3 is 15 residues. With 5 bases removed from V and 2 bases from J, the gap between germline ends came to 13 bases. The CDR3 region has the DNA TGTGCCAGCAGCCAGTACGGGGGGCCTGGAAACACCATATATTTT. Its translation is CASSQYGGPGNTIYF.

The rearrangement links TRBV28 to TRBJ2-1; 11 bases are shared with TRBD1. V lost 5 bases, J lost 8 bases, and 5 bases stayed unmatched. The CDR3 consists of 14 residues. CDR1 MDHEN and CDR2 SYDVKM come from the germline V gene. The CDR3 spells CASSPGQGAYEQFF. The DNA of the CDR3 is TGTGCCAGCAGTCCAGGACAGGGGGCCTATGAGCAGTTCTTC.

The chain employs TRBV5-1 and TRBJ2-5, with D unclear. Trimming left V 0 bases short and J 10 bases short, with 7 bases between. Germline CDR1 and CDR2: SGHRS and YFSETQ. The CDR3 extends over 11 amino acids. The CDR3 DNA reads as TGCGCCAGCAGCTTGGCCGGTGACCAGTACTTC. It translates to CASSLAGDQYF.

This chain links TRBV11-2 with TRBJ2-2, with 9 positions matching TRBD2. The CDR3 is made up of 16 amino acids. The germline V gene encodes CDR1 SGHAT and CDR2 FQNNGV. The V gene end was trimmed by 3 bases and the J gene end by 5 bases; junction bases not matched to a gene: 7. The CDR3 DNA reads TGTGCCAGCAGCTTTTCACTAGCGGGCCGAACCGGGGAGCTGTTTTTT. Protein product: CASSFSLAGRTGELFF.

This clone was recorded once. The chain uses TRBV5-1 and TRBJ2-7; D possibly matches TRBD1 or TRBD2 (5 bases each). With 4 bases removed from V and 4 bases from J, the gap between germline ends came to 12 bases. Germline V lookup: CDR1 SGHRS, CDR2 YFSETQ. The CDR3 extends over 13 amino acids. CDR3 protein: CASSRTWGYEQYF. The CDR3 region has the DNA TGCGCCAGCAGCCGCACCTGGGGGTACGAGCAGTACTTC.